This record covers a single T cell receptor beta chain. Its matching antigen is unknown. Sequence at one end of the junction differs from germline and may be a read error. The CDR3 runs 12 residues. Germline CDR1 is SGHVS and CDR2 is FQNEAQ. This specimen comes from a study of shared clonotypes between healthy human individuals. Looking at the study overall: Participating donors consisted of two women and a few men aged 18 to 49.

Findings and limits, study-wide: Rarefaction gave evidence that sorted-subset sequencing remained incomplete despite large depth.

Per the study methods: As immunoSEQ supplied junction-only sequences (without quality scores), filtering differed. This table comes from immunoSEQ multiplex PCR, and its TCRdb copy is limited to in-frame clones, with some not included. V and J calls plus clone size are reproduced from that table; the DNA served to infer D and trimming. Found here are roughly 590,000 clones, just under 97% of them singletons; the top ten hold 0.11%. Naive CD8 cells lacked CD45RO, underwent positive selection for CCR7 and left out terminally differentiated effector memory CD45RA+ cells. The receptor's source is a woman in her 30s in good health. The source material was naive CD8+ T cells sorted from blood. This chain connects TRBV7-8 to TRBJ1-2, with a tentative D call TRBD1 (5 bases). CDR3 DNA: TGTGCCAGCAGCTTAGGGGGCCCAGTAACGATCTTC. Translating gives CASSLGGPVTIF.